These 26 T cell receptor beta chains originate from one sample sequenced in a study of T cells in Graves' hyperthyroidism and ophthalmopathy. There were TCR beta CDR3 regions amplified from RNA transcripts. First-round RT-PCR of the TCR CDR3 relied on the HTBI primer set. Using its own MiXCR run on the multiplex PCR reads, TCRdb lists one record per CDR3 protein. The sample records 350,000 to 450,000 distinct CDR3 sequences, around 14% being singletons. The specimen was blood. The receptors were sampled from a woman in her sixties or seventies with Graves' hyperthyroidism.

This clonotype was counted ten times or more. The rearrangement joins TRBV5-8 to TRBJ2-1; a weak D match, TRBD1 (6 bases). Germline values: CDR1 SGHTS, CDR2 YDEGEE. Trimming removed 9 bases from V and 1 base from J, with 14 bases in between. The CDR3 extends over 14 amino acids. In DNA form, the CDR3 reads TGTGCCATCGCGATTACAGGGTCCTACAATGAGCAGTTCTTC. Its protein is CAIAITGSYNEQFF.

The chain employs TRBV25-1 and TRBJ2-7, with 7 bases aligning to TRBD1. The CDR3 totals 15 residues. The J segment lost 3 bases and the V segment lost 3 bases, leaving 8 bases of the junction unmatched. The germline CDR1 and CDR2 sequences are MGHDK and SYGVNS. CDR3: CASSDFPRGNYEQYF. CDR3 nucleotide sequence: TGTGCCAGCAGTGACTTTCCCAGGGGGAACTACGAGCAGTACTTC.

In this sample, this clonotype turned up a few times. The V and J genes are TRBV9 and TRBJ2-7; D unresolved. This CDR3 contains 15 residues. Germline V CDR1 and CDR2: SGDLS, YYNGEE. V was trimmed by 0 bases and J by 3 bases, leaving 13 bases between them. DNA for the CDR3: TGTGCCAGCAGCGTAGCTTTTGGGGTCTTCTACGAGCAGTACTTC. It is translated as CASSVAFGVFYEQYF.

This clonotype came up many times. The gene calls are TRBV18 and TRBJ1-2; no clear D. V was pared by 0 bases and J by 4 bases, with 9 bases between. CDR1 is KGHSH, CDR2 LQKENI, per germline. The CDR3 has 14 residues. The CDR3 DNA is TGTGCCAGCTCACCACCAGGACGGAGCTATGGCTACACCTTC. Translating gives CASSPPGRSYGYTF.

This clonotype has only a few counts. The chain has TRBV9 and TRBJ2-5; no clear D gene. The CDR3 contains 14 residues. Trimming removed 2 bases from V and 2 bases from J, with 10 bases in between. Per germline, CDR1 SGDLS and CDR2 YYNGEE. The CDR3 DNA follows: TGTGCCAGCAGCGTGAACGGAAGACAAGAGACCCAGTACTTC. Translation gives CASSVNGRQETQYF.

The rearrangement links TRBV29-1 to TRBJ2-1; D possibly corresponds to TRBD2 (6 bases). Germline V gives CDR1 SQVTM, CDR2 ANQGSEA. This CDR3 contains 14 residues. The V end lost 7 bases, the J end lost 7 bases, and 20 bases lay between the germline ends. The CDR3 loop is CSAKLATPGNEQFF. The CDR3 DNA sequence: TGCAGCGCAAAACTAGCCACCCCAGGGAATGAGCAGTTCTTC.

This clonotype occurred many times. The V and J genes are TRBV10-1 and TRBJ2-5; 12 bases align to TRBD2. The CDR3 extends over 19 amino acids. V lost 0 bases and J lost 5; bases outside the gene matches: 13. Germline CDR1 is WNHNN and CDR2 is SYGVQD (reference sequence). For the CDR3, the DNA is TGCGCCAGCAGTGAGTCGGTTGCGACTAGCGGGAGTACAAGGGAGACCCAGTACTTC. This gives the protein CASSESVATSGSTRETQYF.

In its sample, this clonotype was seen many times. This chain uses TRBV6-1 with TRBJ2-1, with TRBD1 matching over 8 bases. This CDR3 is 14 amino acids long. V lost 4 bases and J lost 8; bases outside the gene matches: 7. Germline CDR1 is MNHNS and CDR2 is SASEGT. CDR3 sequence: CASSGLTGDYEQFF. The CDR3 DNA reads TGTGCCAGCAGTGGGTTGACAGGGGATTATGAGCAGTTCTTC.

The sample holds many counts of this clonotype. This chain connects TRBV29-1 to TRBJ2-5; possible D gene TRBD1, 8 bases. Germline lookup yields CDR1 SQVTM and CDR2 ANQGSEA. The CDR3 runs to 14 residues. V was cut by 5 bases and J by 7 bases, with 20 bases left in between. The CDR3 DNA sequence: TGCAGCGTTTTGGGACAGGTCGCGGGGGTGACCCAGTACTTC. Protein sequence: CSVLGQVAGVTQYF.

Only a few counts were recorded for this clonotype. This may be a read error: a much more frequent sequence differs by one nucleotide. This sequence joins TRBV20-1 and TRBJ2-7; either TRBD1 or TRBD2 may supply D (5 bases each). CDR1 and CDR2 (germline): DFQATT, SNEGSKA (reference sequence). The V end was cut by 3 bases, the J end by 2 bases, with 8 bases between. The CDR3 spans 12 residues. The CDR3 loop reads CSASGAAYEQYF. The CDR3 region has the DNA TGCAGTGCTAGCGGGGCGGCCTACGAGCAGTACTTC.

This clonotype has at least ten counts. The chain uses TRBV7-8 and TRBJ1-5; 8 nucleotides line up with TRBD1. Germline values: CDR1 SGHVS, CDR2 FQNEAQ. This CDR3 has 14 amino acids. Trimming cost V 5 bases and J 7 bases; bases outside gene matches: 7. The CDR3 nucleotides are TGTGCCAGCAGCCCGAGACAGGGGCGGCAGCCCCAGCATTTT. It translates to CASSPRQGRQPQHF.

This clonotype was observed at least ten times. This sequence joins TRBV10-3 and TRBJ1-1; 8 nucleotides line up with TRBD1. After removal of 6 bases from V and 0 bases from J, the junction contained 0 bases not matched to a gene. The germline V gene encodes CDR1 ENHRY and CDR2 SYGVKD. This CDR3 spans 13 amino acids. CDR3 residues: CAIRQGVNTEAFF. The CDR3 coding sequence is TGTGCCATCAGACAGGGGGTGAACACTGAAGCTTTCTTT.

This clonotype was seen many times. This sequence joins TRBV28 and TRBJ2-7, with D unclear. The CDR3 runs to 14 residues. Germline V gene sequence: CDR1 MDHEN, CDR2 SYDVKM. V was clipped by 3 bases and J by 3 bases, with 12 bases between them. CDR3 nucleotide sequence: TGTGCCAGCAGTTTTTCAACAGAAAGCTACGAGCAGTACTTC. This gives the protein CASSFSTESYEQYF.

This clonotype was counted ten times or more. This chain uses TRBV19 with TRBJ2-7; 8 bases are a match to TRBD1. Germline V CDR1 and CDR2: LNHDA, SQIVND (reference sequence). The junction had 7 bases not matched to a gene; V was cut back by 3 bases and J by 3 bases. CDR3 length: 15 residues. The CDR3 DNA reads TGTGCCAGTAGTATGTGGCAGGGGGCGAGCTACGAGCAGTACTTC. This encodes CASSMWQGASYEQYF.

This clonotype was observed many times. The chain is built from TRBV9 and TRBJ1-1; possibly TRBD1 for D (5 bases). The CDR3 is made up of 13 amino acids. CDR1 and CDR2 (germline): SGDLS, YYNGEE. Trimming removed 2 bases at V and 4 bases at J, with 9 bases between. In DNA, the CDR3 is TGTGCCAGCAGCGTGGAACAGGTCACTGAAGCTTTCTTT. Translating it yields CASSVEQVTEAFF.

This clonotype was recorded many times. The chain combines TRBV10-3 with TRBJ2-3; TRBD1 matches 7 bases. The V and J ends lost 7 bases and 6 bases, in that order; junction bases with no gene match: 7. The germline V gene has CDR1 ENHRY and CDR2 SYGVKD. This CDR3 is built from 13 residues. The CDR3 here is CAINTQGSDTQYF. Here the CDR3 DNA reads TGTGCCATCAACACACAGGGGTCGGATACGCAGTATTTT.

The rearrangement links TRBV19 to TRBJ2-1, with 12 bases that match TRBD2. The CDR3 loop spans 16 amino acids. V was pared by 3 bases and J by 7 bases, with 7 bases of the junction left unmatched. Germline V gene data show CDR1 as LNHDA and CDR2 as SQIVND (reference sequence). As DNA, the CDR3 is TGTGCCAGTAGTATGCCTAGCGGGAGGGCCAAGAATGAGCAGTTCTTC. It translates to CASSMPSGRAKNEQFF.

Many counts were recorded for this clonotype. V usage is TRBV7-8 and J usage is TRBJ2-7; 9 bases are shared with TRBD2. After removal of 5 bases from V and 0 bases from J, the junction contained 8 bases not matched to a gene. The CDR3 is 16 residues long. Germline V lookup: CDR1 SGHVS, CDR2 FQNEAQ. CDR3 in amino acids: CASSPGASGTSYEQYF. For the CDR3, the DNA is TGTGCCAGCAGCCCGGGGGCTAGCGGGACCTCCTACGAGCAGTACTTC.

This clonotype was recorded at least ten times. The chain joins TRBV7-2 to TRBJ2-5; D is undetermined. The V gene's germline CDR1 is SGHTA and CDR2 FQGNSA. Trimming left V 2 bases short and J 5 bases short, with 12 bases between. This CDR3 has 14 amino acids. CDR3: CASSLFLGGETQYF. As DNA, the CDR3 is TGTGCCAGCAGCTTATTTTTGGGTGGTGAGACCCAGTACTTC.

In this sample, this clonotype turned up a few times. The V gene is TRBV3-1, the J gene TRBJ1-6, with D hard to call. Per the germline V gene, CDR1 is LGHDT and CDR2 is YNNKEL (reference sequence). The CDR3 length is 14 residues. Trimming removed 0 bases at V and 10 bases at J, with 10 bases between. In DNA form, the CDR3 reads TGTGCCAGCAGCCAAGAATTTGTGTTCTCACCCCTCCACTTT. This encodes CASSQEFVFSPLHF.

This clonotype showed up many times. The chain has TRBV7-9 and TRBJ1-1; no clear D. Between the trimmed V and J ends, which lost 4 bases and 1 base, there was a span of 10 bases. CDR1 SEHNR and CDR2 FQNEAQ come from the germline V gene (reference sequence). The length of the CDR3 is 14 residues. The CDR3: CASSSPRTNTEAFF. Written as DNA, the CDR3 is TGTGCCAGCAGCTCACCACGCACGAACACTGAAGCTTTCTTT.

In its sample, this clonotype was seen many times. The rearrangement joins TRBV10-1 to TRBJ1-1; 8 bases match TRBD1. The germline V gene has CDR1 WNHNN and CDR2 SYGVQD (reference sequence). The length of the CDR3 is 19 residues. The V gene end was trimmed by 8 bases and the J gene end by 3 bases; junction bases not matched to a gene: 23. As DNA, the CDR3 is TGCGCCAGCCAAAGGGGGACAGCCGGACAGGGTGGAGGTGACACTGAAGCTTTCTTT. Translated, it gives CASQRGTAGQGGGDTEAFF.

V usage is TRBV4-1 and J usage is TRBJ2-3, with unresolved D. This CDR3 comprises 15 residues. Between the trimmed V and J ends, which lost 0 bases and 6 bases, there was a span of 13 bases. Germline V CDR1 and CDR2: MGHRA, YSYEKL. CDR3 bases: TGCGCCAGCAGCCAAGATCCGGATATCGCCGATACGCAGTATTTT. Protein product: CASSQDPDIADTQYF.

The V call is TRBV19, the J call TRBJ2-1, with 7 bases fitting TRBD2. The CDR3 contains 16 residues. Germline V gene sequence: CDR1 LNHDA, CDR2 SQIVND (reference sequence). With V trimmed by 1 base and J by 4 bases, 7 bases remained unmatched. The DNA for the CDR3 is TGTGCCAGTAGTATAGTTCTAGCGGAGACATACAATGAGCAGTTCTTC. Protein sequence: CASSIVLAETYNEQFF.

This sequence joins TRBV19 and TRBJ2-7; 7 bases line up with TRBD2. Trimming cost V 6 bases and J 6 bases; bases outside gene matches: 11. This CDR3 comprises 14 residues. Germline CDR1 is LNHDA and CDR2 is SQIVND (reference sequence). This CDR3 is CASSLQVAGGEQYF. The CDR3 DNA sequence: TGTGCCAGTAGCCTACAGGTAGCGGGTGGCGAGCAGTACTTC.

J is TRBJ2-1 and V is TRBV3-1; 13 positions agree with TRBD2. With 3 bases clipped from V and 6 bases from J, the junction kept 2 bases outside the gene matches. Germline CDR1 and CDR2: LGHDT and YNNKEL (reference sequence). This CDR3 spans 15 amino acids. The CDR3, as DNA: TGTGCCAGCAGCCACGGGACTAGCGGGGCCAATGAGCAGTTCTTC. Translating it yields CASSHGTSGANEQFF.